Described below is a single TCR beta chain sequence and its context. Its antigen target is currently unknown. Base qualities were left out, and no much larger clone turns up one base away. Samples from volunteer blood donors who had recovered from COVID-19 were contributed by a second Seattle source. The collaborating institutions used their own protocols to collect whole blood in K2EDTA tubes. For TCRbeta analysis, collaborators shipped samples as frozen whole blood, isolated PBMCs, or DNA extracted from either of those sample types. The data were obtained in a study of blood T cell repertoires in COVID-19 (TCRdb year 2020). For the study in its entirety: Collaborator samples came from the United States, Italy and Spain and covered acute and convalescent phases of COVID-19. The prospective study material was composed of cDNA or gDNA derived from T cells, B-cell-depleted T cells, or PBMCs. Subjects who had been exposed to COVID-19, were actively infected with it, or had recovered from it provided the deeply sampled blood TCRbeta repertoires that made up the dataset. The repertoires were released in a freely available public database meant as a resource for research on the immune response to SARS-CoV-2. Samples came from the ongoing ImmuneRACE study (first 160 participants) plus 1,254 subjects from 6 global collaborators. Sample metadata almost always included a de-identified subject ID, COVID-19 status, age in years and sex. Where available, HLA class I and class II types were taken from metadata supplied by the sample provider and were not determined by assay-based typing.

The CDR3 has 16 amino acids, counting the end cysteine and phenylalanine. Only the CDR3 portion is preserved as DNA: 48 bases, with reading frame beginning at the first base. The junction shows trimming of 4 bases on V and 3 bases on J, plus 14 bases between the germline ends. The germline V gene gives CDR1 as SGHDT and CDR2 as YYEEEE. The immunoSEQ Assay, a bias-controlled multiplex PCR, was used to amplify TCRbeta CDR3 regions from genomic DNA. The original methods were these. The number of nucleated cells in each sample was estimated from the amplification of reference gene primers within the assay. Sequence reads were collapsed and filtered to measure the absolute abundance of every unique TCRbeta CDR3 rearrangement. For each sample, productive Simpson clonality was calculated as the square root of Simpson's diversity index over productive rearrangements. Imported from immuneACCESS, the table was reduced by TCRdb to in-frame sequences with V and J called. These copies leave out some clones; in studies compared against another copy, an unresolved V gene accounts for under half, and the cause of the remainder is not known. D and trimming were read from the DNA, whereas the V and J calls and clone size are those reported in that table. This sample is represented by a few hundred thousand clones; roughly 91% of them were singletons. 0.99% of the sample lies in the top ten.

Findings and caveats that apply to the study as a whole: The amount of clinical and demographic metadata varied by source and participant and was provided uncurated.

The chain joins TRBV5-6 to TRBJ1-6; a tentative D call is TRBD1 (5 bases match). Sequenced material: peripheral blood. The TCR comes from a woman in her 40s who had recovered from COVID-19. In nucleotides, the sequence is TGTGCCAGCAGCCTGACCCGGGACTTCTATAATTCACCCCTCCACTTT. Its coded protein is CASSLTRDFYNSPLHF. The full variable domain, completed from the reference TRBV5-6 and TRBJ1-6 proteins outside the CDR3, reads DAGVTQSPTHLIKTRGQQVTLRCSPKSGHDTVSWYQQALGQGPQFIFQYYEEEERQRGNFPDRFSGHQFPNYSSELNVNALLLGDSALYLCASSLTRDFYNSPLHFGNGTRLTVT.